Sequencing of this T cell receptor beta chain was carried out in a study of cytomegalovirus exposure and HLA in healthy donors. Study-wide findings and caveats: CMV serostatus stood as the only immune exposure information on hand. In an earlier analysis, productive rearrangement rates for most beta V segments clustered near 87% or 30%.

Both 60 Vbeta primers and 13 Jbeta primers went into the PCR. Measured with immunoSEQ multiplex PCR; TCRdb has only the in-frame clones, and not every one. The sample carries about 180,000 clones, about 80% recorded once. With V trimmed by 5 bases and J by 0 bases, 4 bases remained unmatched. The CDR3 is made up of 17 amino acids. The germline gives CDR1 MGHDK, CDR2 SYGVNS. In the case of this clone: What it binds is unknown.

This TCR came from a man aged 25 to 45 in good health and CMV-seropositive. The sequenced sample consisted of PBMCs. V is TRBV25-1 and J is TRBJ2-6; 10 bases agree with TRBD2. The CDR3 coding sequence is TGTGCCAGCAGTTCGAGCGGGAGGGCCTCTGGGGCCAACGTCCTGACTTTC. Translation gives CASSSSGRASGANVLTF.